The next 10 T cell receptor beta chains were all read from a single sample in a study of T cell changes during pregnancy in multiple sclerosis. Profiled with immunoSEQ multiplex PCR; TCRdb holds only in-frame clones, not every one. The sample lists fewer than 85,000 clones, roughly 95% seen once, with more than 1% in the top ten. Source: peripheral blood, taken in the second trimester of pregnancy. The receptors were gathered from a female donor with multiple sclerosis, enrolled in a pregnancy study.

This clone was recorded once. This chain joins TRBV6-5 and TRBJ2-7, with 11 bases identical to TRBD1. The length of the CDR3 is 15 residues. Germline CDR1 MNHEY, CDR2 SVGAGI. J lost 4 bases, V lost 4 bases, and 6 bases had no gene match. CDR3 region: CASSLRTGGYYEQYF. CDR3 nucleotides: TGTGCCAGCAGTTTAAGGACAGGGGGCTATTACGAGCAGTACTTC.

The chain uses TRBV19 and TRBJ2-7, with TRBD1 as a possible D gene (6 bases). Trimming removed 5 bases from V and 0 bases from J, with 17 bases in between. This CDR3 has 16 residues. Germline V gives CDR1 LNHDA, CDR2 SQIVND (reference sequence). The chain's CDR3 is CASSWGRGLSSYEQYF. In nucleotides, the CDR3 is TGTGCCAGTAGTTGGGGCAGGGGCCTTAGCTCCTACGAGCAGTACTTC.

This clone was found once. The rearrangement uses TRBV27 and TRBJ2-3; D is undetermined. V lost 1 base and J lost 0, with 5 bases in between. CDR3 length: 14 amino acids. Germline V lookup: CDR1 MNHEY, CDR2 SMNVEV (reference sequence). CDR3 sequence reads: CASSLYRSTDTQYF. The CDR3 DNA reads as TGTGCCAGCAGTTTATATCGGAGCACAGATACGCAGTATTTT.

This clone showed up just a few times. One junction end does not reproduce the germline sequence, and a read error may be involved. The rearrangement joins TRBV6-4 to TRBJ2-1; D might be TRBD2 (6 bases). Germline values: CDR1 MRHNA, CDR2 SNTAGT. This CDR3 contains 13 residues. This chain's CDR3 is CASRRDSNNEQFF. CDR3 nucleotides: TGTGCCAGCAGGCGGGACTCCAACAATGAGCAGTTCTTC.

This clone has only a few counts. The chain joins TRBV2 to TRBJ2-5, with D perhaps TRBD1 (6 bases). Trimming shortened V by 2 bases and J by 2 bases, and 12 bases separated the two germline ends. CDR1 is SNHLY and CDR2 is FYNNEI in the germline V gene. The CDR3 covers 15 residues. The CDR3 bases are TGTGCCAGCAGTGAATCCAGGGGAGAACAAGAGACCCAGTACTTC. It codes for CASSESRGEQETQYF.

In this sample, this clone turned up once. The chain uses TRBV9 and TRBJ1-4; TRBD1 might be the D (6 bases). Germline CDR1 is SGDLS and CDR2 is YYNGEE. Trimming stripped 3 bases from V and 8 bases from J, with 20 bases between. This CDR3 spans 16 amino acids. The DNA of the CDR3 is TGTGCCAGCAGCGCCTCCCAACAGGGTACCGAGGAAAAACTGTTTTTT. Encoded protein: CASSASQQGTEEKLFF.

This clone has more than one count but fewer than ten. The J gene is TRBJ1-4, the V gene TRBV5-1; TRBD1 might be the D (6 bases). From germline, CDR1 is SGHRS and CDR2 YFSETQ. Deletions cut 4 bases from V and 5 bases from J, with 12 bases between. CDR3 length: 14 residues. CDR3 loop: CASSGGAGNEKLFF. The CDR3 nucleotides read TGCGCCAGCAGCGGGGGGGCAGGGAATGAAAAACTGTTTTTT.

With regard to this clone: An end of the junction does not agree with germline; a read error may underlie this. This chain links TRBV7-8 with TRBJ2-7, with TRBD2 identical over 8 bases. Germline CDR1 reads SGHVS; CDR2 reads FQNEAQ. CDR3 size: 15 residues. CDR3 nucleotides: TGTGCCAGCAGCCTGGTAGCGGGATTCACCTACGAGGAGTACTTC. It translates to CASSLVAGFTYEEYF.

The chain is built from TRBV18 and TRBJ2-2; weak D call: TRBD2 (6 bases). V lost 2 bases, J lost 6 bases, and 31 bases lay in between. The CDR3 loop spans 21 amino acids. Germline V gene lookup returns CDR1 KGHSH and CDR2 LQKENI. This chain's CDR3 is CASSPGLGSGAPTLVPGELFF. CDR3 DNA sequence: TGTGCCAGCTCACCAGGTCTCGGGAGCGGTGCACCAACTCTTGTCCCCGGGGAGCTGTTTTTT.

The V and J genes are TRBV9 and TRBJ2-4, with 8 nucleotides matching TRBD1. Trimming cost V 4 bases and J 0 bases; bases outside gene matches: 9. CDR3 length: 17 residues. The germline V gene encodes CDR1 SGDLS and CDR2 YYNGEE. The CDR3 here is CASSTGDRTLAKNIQYF. Written as DNA, the CDR3 is TGTGCCAGCAGCACAGGGGACAGGACCCTAGCCAAAAACATTCAGTACTTC.